This T cell receptor (beta chain) was captured in a study of blood T cell repertoires in COVID-19. Study context: COVID-19 samples from acute and convalescent phases originated in the United States, Italy and Spain.

CDR3 length: 13 amino acids. CDR1 is SGDLS and CDR2 is YYNGEE in the germline V gene. With V trimmed by 3 bases and J by 11 bases, 8 bases remained unmatched. The table came from immunoSEQ multiplex PCR; TCRdb's copy has only in-frame clones and leaves some out. The sample holds about 270,000 clones; roughly nine tenths are singletons and the top ten take roughly 4%. The chain is built from TRBV9 and TRBJ1-1; 9 bases are a match to TRBD1. The sequence was collected from a man aged 55 to 70 who had recovered from COVID-19. Source material: peripheral blood. Written as DNA, the CDR3 is TGTGCCAGCAGCGCCGGATGGGACAGGGAGGCTTTCTTT. It encodes CASSAGWDREAFF.